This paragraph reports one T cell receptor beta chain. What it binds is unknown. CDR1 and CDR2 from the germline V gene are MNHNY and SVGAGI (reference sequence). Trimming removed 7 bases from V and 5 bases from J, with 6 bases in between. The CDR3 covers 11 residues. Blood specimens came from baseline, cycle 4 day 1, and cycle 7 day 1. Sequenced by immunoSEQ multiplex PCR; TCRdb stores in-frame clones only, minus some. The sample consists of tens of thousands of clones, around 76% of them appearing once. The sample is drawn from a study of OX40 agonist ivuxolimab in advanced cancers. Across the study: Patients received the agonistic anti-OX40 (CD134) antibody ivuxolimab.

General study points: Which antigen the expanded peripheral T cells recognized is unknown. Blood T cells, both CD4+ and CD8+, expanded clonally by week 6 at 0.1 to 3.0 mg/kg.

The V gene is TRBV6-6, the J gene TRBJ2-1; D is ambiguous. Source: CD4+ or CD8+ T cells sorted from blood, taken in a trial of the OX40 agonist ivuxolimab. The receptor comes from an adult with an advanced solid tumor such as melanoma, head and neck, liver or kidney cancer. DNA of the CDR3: TGTGCCAGCACACGGAACAATGAGCAGTTCTTC. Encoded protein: CASTRNNEQFF.